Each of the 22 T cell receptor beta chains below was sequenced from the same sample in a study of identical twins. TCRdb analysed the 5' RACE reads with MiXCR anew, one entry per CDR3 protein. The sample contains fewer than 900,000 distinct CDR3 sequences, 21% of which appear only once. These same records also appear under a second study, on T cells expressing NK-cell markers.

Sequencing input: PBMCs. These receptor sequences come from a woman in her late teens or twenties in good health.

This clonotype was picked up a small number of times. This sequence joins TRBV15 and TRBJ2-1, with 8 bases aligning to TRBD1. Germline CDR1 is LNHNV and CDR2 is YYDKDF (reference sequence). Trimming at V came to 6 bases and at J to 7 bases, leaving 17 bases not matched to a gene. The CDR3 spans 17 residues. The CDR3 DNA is TGTGCCACCAGGTCGCGCCCGACAGGGGAGTATGGGAATGAGCAGTTCTTC. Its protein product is CATRSRPTGEYGNEQFF.

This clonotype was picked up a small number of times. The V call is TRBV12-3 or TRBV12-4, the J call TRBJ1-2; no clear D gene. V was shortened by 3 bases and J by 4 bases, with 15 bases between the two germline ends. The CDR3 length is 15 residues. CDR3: CASSLAPVPSYGYTF. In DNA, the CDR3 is TGTGCCAGCAGTTTGGCCCCCGTCCCTTCCTATGGCTACACCTTC.

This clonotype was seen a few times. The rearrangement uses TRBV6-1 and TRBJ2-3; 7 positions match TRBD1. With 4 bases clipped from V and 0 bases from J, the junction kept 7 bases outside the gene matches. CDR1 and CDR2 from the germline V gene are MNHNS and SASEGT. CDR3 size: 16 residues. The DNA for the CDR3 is TGTGCCAGCAGTGGACAGGGTTTCCCTAGCACAGATACGCAGTATTTT. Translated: CASSGQGFPSTDTQYF.

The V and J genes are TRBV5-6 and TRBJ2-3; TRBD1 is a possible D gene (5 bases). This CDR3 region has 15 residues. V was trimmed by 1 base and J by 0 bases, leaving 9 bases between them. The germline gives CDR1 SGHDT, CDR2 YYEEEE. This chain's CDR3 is CASSLKQGSTDTQYF. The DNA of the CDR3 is TGTGCCAGCAGCTTGAAGCAGGGAAGCACAGATACGCAGTATTTT.

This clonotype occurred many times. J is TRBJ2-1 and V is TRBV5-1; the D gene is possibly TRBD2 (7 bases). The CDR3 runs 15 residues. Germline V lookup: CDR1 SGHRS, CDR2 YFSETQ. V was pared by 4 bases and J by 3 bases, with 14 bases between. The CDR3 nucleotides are TGCGCCAGCAGCCCACGGGGGGCCGGCTACAATGAGCAGTTCTTC. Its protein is CASSPRGAGYNEQFF. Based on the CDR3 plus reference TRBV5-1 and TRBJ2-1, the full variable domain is KAGVTQTPRYLIKTRGQQVTLSCSPISGHRSVSWYQQTPGQGLQFLFEYFSETQRNKGNFPGRFSGRQFSNSRSEMNVSTLELGDSALYLCASSPRGAGYNEQFFGPGTRLTVL.

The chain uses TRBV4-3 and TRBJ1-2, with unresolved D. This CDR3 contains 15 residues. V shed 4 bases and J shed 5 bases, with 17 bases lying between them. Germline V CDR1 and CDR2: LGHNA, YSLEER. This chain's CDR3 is CASSLQSWALYGYTF. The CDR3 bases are TGCGCCAGCAGCCTACAGTCGTGGGCCTTGTATGGCTACACCTTC.

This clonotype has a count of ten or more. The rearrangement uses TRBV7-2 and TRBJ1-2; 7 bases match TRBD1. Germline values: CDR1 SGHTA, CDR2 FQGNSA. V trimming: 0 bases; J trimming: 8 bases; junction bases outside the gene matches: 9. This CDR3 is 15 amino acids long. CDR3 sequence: CASSLAVRQGWGYTF. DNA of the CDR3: TGTGCCAGCAGCTTAGCTGTCAGACAGGGTTGGGGCTACACCTTC.

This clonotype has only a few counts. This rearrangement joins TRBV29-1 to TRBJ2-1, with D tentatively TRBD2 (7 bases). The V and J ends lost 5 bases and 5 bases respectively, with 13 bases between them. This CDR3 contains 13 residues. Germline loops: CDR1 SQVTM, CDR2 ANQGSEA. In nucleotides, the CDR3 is TGCAGCGTTAGGAGGGGGGGCAACAATGAGCAGTTCTTC. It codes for CSVRRGGNNEQFF.

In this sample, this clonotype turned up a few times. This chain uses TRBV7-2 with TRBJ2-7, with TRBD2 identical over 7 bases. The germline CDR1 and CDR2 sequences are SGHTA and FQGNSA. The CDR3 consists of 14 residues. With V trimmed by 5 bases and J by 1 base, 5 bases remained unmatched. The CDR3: CASSRDYGSYEQYF. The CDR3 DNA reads TGTGCCAGCAGCAGGGACTACGGTTCCTACGAGCAGTACTTC.

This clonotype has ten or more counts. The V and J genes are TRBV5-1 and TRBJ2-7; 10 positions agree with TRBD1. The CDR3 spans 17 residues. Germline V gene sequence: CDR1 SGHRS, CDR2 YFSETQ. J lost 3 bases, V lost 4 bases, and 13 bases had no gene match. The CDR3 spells CASSRVGGGQGDYEQYF. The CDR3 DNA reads TGCGCCAGCAGCCGCGTTGGGGGCGGACAGGGGGACTACGAGCAGTACTTC.

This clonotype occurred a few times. The CDR3 DNA is TGTGCCACCAGTGACCGGGGGGAAGGCTACACCTTC. It encodes CATSDRGEGYTF. V is TRBV24-1 and J is TRBJ1-2; D is possibly TRBD1 (5 bases). The CDR3 consists of 12 residues. Germline CDR1 reads KGHDR; CDR2 reads SFDVKD. Trimming left V 4 bases short and J 8 bases short, with 10 bases between.

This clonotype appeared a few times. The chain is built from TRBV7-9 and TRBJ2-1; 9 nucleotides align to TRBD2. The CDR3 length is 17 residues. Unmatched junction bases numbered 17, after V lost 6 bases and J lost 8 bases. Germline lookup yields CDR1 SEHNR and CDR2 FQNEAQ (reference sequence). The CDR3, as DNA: TGTGCCAGCAGTTCTAGCGGGGCCCCCTCATGGAGCGATGAGCAGTTCTTC. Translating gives CASSSSGAPSWSDEQFF.

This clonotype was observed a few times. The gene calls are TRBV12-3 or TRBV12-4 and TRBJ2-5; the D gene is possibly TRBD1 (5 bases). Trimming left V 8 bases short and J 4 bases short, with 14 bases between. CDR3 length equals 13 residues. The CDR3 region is CASGRSGPETQYF. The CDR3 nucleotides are TGTGCCAGCGGTCGTTCAGGGCCAGAGACCCAGTACTTC.

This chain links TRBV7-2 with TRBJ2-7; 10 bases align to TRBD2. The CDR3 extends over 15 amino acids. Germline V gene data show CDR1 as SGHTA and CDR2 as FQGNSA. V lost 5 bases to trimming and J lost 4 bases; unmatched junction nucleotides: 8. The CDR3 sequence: CASSPSSGSRYEQYF. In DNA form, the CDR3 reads TGTGCCAGCAGCCCGTCTAGCGGGAGTAGGTACGAGCAGTACTTC.

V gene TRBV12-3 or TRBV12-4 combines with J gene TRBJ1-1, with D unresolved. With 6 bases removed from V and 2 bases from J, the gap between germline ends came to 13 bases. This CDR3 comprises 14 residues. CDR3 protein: CASRTYTTNTEAFF. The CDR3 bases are TGTGCCAGCAGGACATACACTACCAACACTGAAGCTTTCTTT.

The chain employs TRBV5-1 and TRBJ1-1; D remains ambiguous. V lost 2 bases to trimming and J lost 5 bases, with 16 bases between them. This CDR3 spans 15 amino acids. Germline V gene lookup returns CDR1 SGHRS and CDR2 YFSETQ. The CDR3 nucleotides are TGCGCCAGCAGCTTACGGACCCCTAATCGGACTGAAGCTTTCTTT. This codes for CASSLRTPNRTEAFF.

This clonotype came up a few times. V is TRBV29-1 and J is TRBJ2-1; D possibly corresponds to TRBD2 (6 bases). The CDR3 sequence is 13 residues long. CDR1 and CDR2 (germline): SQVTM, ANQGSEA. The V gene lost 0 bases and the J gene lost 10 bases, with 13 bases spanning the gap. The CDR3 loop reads CSVEDLTSGEQFF. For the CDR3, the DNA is TGCAGCGTTGAAGATTTGACCAGCGGGGAGCAGTTCTTC.

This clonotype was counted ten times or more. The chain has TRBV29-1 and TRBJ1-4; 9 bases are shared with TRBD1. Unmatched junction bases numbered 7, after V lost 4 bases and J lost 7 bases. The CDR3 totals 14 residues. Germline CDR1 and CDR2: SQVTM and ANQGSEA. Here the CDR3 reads CSVGPGQGREKLFF. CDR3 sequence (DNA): TGCAGCGTTGGGCCGGGACAGGGTCGTGAAAAACTGTTTTTT.

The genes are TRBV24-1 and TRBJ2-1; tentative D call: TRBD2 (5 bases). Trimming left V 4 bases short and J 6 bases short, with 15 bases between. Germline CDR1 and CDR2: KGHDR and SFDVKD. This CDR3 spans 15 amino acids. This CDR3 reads CATSDPARTLNEQFF. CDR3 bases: TGTGCCACCAGTGACCCGGCTAGGACTCTCAATGAGCAGTTCTTC.

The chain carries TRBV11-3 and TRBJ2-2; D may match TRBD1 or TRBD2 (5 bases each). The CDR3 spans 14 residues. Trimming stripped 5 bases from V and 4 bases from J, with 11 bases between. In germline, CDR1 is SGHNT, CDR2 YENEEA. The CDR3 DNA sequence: TGTGCCAGCAGCCCCTCGGGGCGCACCGGGGAGCTGTTTTTT. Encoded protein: CASSPSGRTGELFF. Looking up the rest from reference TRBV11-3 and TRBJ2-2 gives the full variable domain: EAGVVQSPRYKIIEKKQPVAFWCNPISGHNTLYWYLQNLGQGPELLIRYENEEAVDDSQLPKDRFSAERLKGVDSTLKIQPAELGDSAVYLCASSPSGRTGELFFGEGSRLTVL.

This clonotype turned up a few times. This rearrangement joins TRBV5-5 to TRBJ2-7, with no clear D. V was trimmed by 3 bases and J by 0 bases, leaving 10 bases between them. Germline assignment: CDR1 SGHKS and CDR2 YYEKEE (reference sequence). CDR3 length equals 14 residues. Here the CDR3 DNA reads TGTGCCAGCAGCTGGGGAAGGCTCTCCTACGAGCAGTACTTC. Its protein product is CASSWGRLSYEQYF. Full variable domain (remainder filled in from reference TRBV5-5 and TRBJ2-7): DAGVTQSPTHLIKTRGQQVTLRCSPISGHKSVSWYQQVLGQGPQFIFQYYEKEERGRGNFPDRFSARQFPNYSSELNVNALLLGDSALYLCASSWGRLSYEQYFGPGTRLTVT.

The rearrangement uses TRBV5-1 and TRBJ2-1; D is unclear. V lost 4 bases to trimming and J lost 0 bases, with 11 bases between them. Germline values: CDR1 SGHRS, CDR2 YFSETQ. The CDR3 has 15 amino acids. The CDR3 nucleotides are TGCGCCAGCAGCAGCGATGGAAGCTCCTACAATGAGCAGTTCTTC. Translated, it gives CASSSDGSSYNEQFF. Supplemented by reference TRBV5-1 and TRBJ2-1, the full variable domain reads KAGVTQTPRYLIKTRGQQVTLSCSPISGHRSVSWYQQTPGQGLQFLFEYFSETQRNKGNFPGRFSGRQFSNSRSEMNVSTLELGDSALYLCASSSDGSSYNEQFFGPGTRLTVL.